These 15 T cell receptor beta chains were all obtained from the same sample, sequenced in a study of T cell responses to AZD1222 COVID-19 vaccine. Some clones are missing from TCRdb's copy, which holds only in-frame ones; the method was immunoSEQ multiplex PCR. The repertoire holds 99,000 or so clones, with 82% as singletons. Source: peripheral blood, taken on day 0 of AZD1222 vaccination. These receptors were obtained from an adult in good health.

This clone was counted a few times. The gene calls are TRBV6-2 or TRBV6-3 and TRBJ1-1, with D unclear. The CDR3 is 12 residues long. V was cut by 3 bases and J by 5 bases, with 7 bases left in between. From germline, CDR1 is MNHEY and CDR2 SVGEGT. The CDR3 DNA reads TGTGCCAGCAGTTATGAAGGAACTGAAGCTTTCTTT. Its protein product is CASSYEGTEAFF.

This chain joins TRBV7-2 and TRBJ1-1, with a tentative D call TRBD1 (5 bases). The CDR3 has 15 residues. Germline loops: CDR1 SGHTA, CDR2 FQGNSA. The V and J ends lost 2 bases and 4 bases respectively, with 14 bases between them. CDR3 bases: TGTGCCAGCAGCTTATCTGGAGGGGTTGGCACTGAAGCTTTCTTT. Translated: CASSLSGGVGTEAFF.

The chain links TRBV21-1 to TRBJ2-3; TRBD2 is the table's D call and was not checked against the DNA. TRBV21-1 is given as a pseudogene. The CDR3 is 14 amino acids. The CDR3 coding sequence is TGTGCCAGCAACGCGGGGATGGGAACAGATACGCAGTATTTT. Its protein product is CASNAGMGTDTQYF.

Only one count was recorded for this clone. V gene TRBV3-1 (or the pseudogene TRBV3-2) combines with J gene TRBJ2-2, with TRBD2 identical over 7 bases. Per germline, CDR1 LGHDT and CDR2 YNNKEL (reference sequence). The CDR3 consists of 16 residues. The trim removed 4 bases at V and 0 bases at J, leaving 5 bases unmatched. The CDR3 bases are TGTGCCAGCAGCCTGCGGGCGGGGGCGAACACCGGGGAGCTGTTTTTT. Translation: CASSLRAGANTGELFF.

This chain links TRBV7-2 with TRBJ2-4; 7 bases are shared with TRBD2. J gave up 8 bases and V 5 bases, and 9 bases lay outside the gene matches. Germline loops: CDR1 SGHTA, CDR2 FQGNSA. This CDR3 is built from 14 residues. DNA of the CDR3: TGTGCCAGCAGCCCCCGGGGAGGGGAGCACATTCAGTACTTC. It is translated as CASSPRGGEHIQYF.

This chain links TRBV9 with TRBJ2-1; D is possibly TRBD2 (5 bases). The CDR3 sequence is 16 residues long. The germline V gene has CDR1 SGDLS and CDR2 YYNGEE. Trimming shortened V by 4 bases and J by 5 bases, and 19 bases separated the two germline ends. CDR3 in DNA: TGTGCCAGCAGCCCAGTTGGACGGGGATCACACAATGAGCAGTTCTTC. Its translation: CASSPVGRGSHNEQFF.

About this clone: In the same sample, other DNA sequences code for this CDR3. V is TRBV7-2 and J is TRBJ2-1, with TRBD1 identical over 7 bases. V was clipped by 3 bases and J by 5 bases; unmatched bases: 1. This CDR3 spans 13 amino acids. The germline gives CDR1 SGHTA, CDR2 FQGNSA. As DNA, the CDR3 is TGTGCCAGCAGCTTGGGACAGAACAATGAGCAGTTCTTC. Translated: CASSLGQNNEQFF.

The chain links TRBV5-1 to TRBJ2-7; D gene unclear. Trimming shortened V by 0 bases and J by 2 bases, and 9 bases separated the two germline ends. The CDR3 totals 14 residues. Germline-derived CDR1 and CDR2 are SGHRS and YFSETQ. This CDR3 is CASSLVVPPYEQYF. Written as DNA, the CDR3 is TGCGCCAGCAGCTTGGTAGTTCCCCCCTACGAGCAGTACTTC.

The J gene is TRBJ1-5, the V gene TRBV3-1 (or the pseudogene TRBV3-2); perhaps TRBD1 as D (6 bases). This CDR3 has 14 amino acids. Germline V gene sequence: CDR1 LGHDT, CDR2 YNNKEL (reference sequence). Between the trimmed V and J ends, which lost 4 bases and 4 bases, there was a span of 11 bases. The CDR3 nucleotides read TGTGCCAGCAGCCCAGGACAGAGAAATCAGCCCCAGCATTTT. Translation gives CASSPGQRNQPQHF.

The V and J genes are TRBV6-2 or TRBV6-3 and TRBJ1-2; D might be TRBD1 (5 bases). This CDR3 has 14 amino acids. CDR1 MNHEY and CDR2 SVGEGT come from the germline V gene. V was trimmed by 4 bases and J by 3 bases, leaving 12 bases between them. As DNA, the CDR3 is TGTGCCAGCAGTTCTGACAGTAGCGACTATGGCTACACCTTC. It encodes CASSSDSSDYGYTF.

Here the CDR3 reads CASADGPLRTEAFF. The DNA for the CDR3 is TGCGCCAGCGCGGACGGACCACTGAGGACGGAAGCTTTCTTT. The rearrangement links TRBV5-1 to TRBJ1-1; D gene ambiguous. V lost 7 bases and J lost 8, with 21 bases in between. Per the germline V gene, CDR1 is SGHRS and CDR2 is YFSETQ. The CDR3 totals 14 residues.

The chain links TRBV6-5 to TRBJ1-5, with D unresolved. The CDR3 length is 14 residues. V lost 4 bases, J lost 3 bases, and 10 bases lay in between. Looked up from germline, CDR1 is MNHEY and CDR2 is SVGAGI. CDR3 nucleotides: TGTGCCAGCAGTTTAACTTGGGCCAATCAGCCCCAGCATTTT. Translation: CASSLTWANQPQHF.

The table lists this clone with a few counts. The genes are TRBV6-6 and TRBJ2-7; TRBD1 aligns across 9 bases. The CDR3 covers 13 residues. V lost 7 bases, J lost 4 bases, and 5 bases stayed unmatched. Germline V gives CDR1 MNHNY, CDR2 SVGAGI (reference sequence). This chain's CDR3 is CASTGTGKYEQYF. DNA for the CDR3: TGTGCCAGCACCGGGACAGGGAAATACGAGCAGTACTTC.

There are many counts of this clone. The rearrangement joins TRBV6-5 to TRBJ1-5; possible D gene TRBD1, 5 bases. V lost 6 bases to trimming and J lost 6 bases, with 18 bases between them. The CDR3 extends over 15 amino acids. The germline gives CDR1 MNHEY, CDR2 SVGAGI. The CDR3 region is CASSPVQGASQPQHF. The CDR3 DNA sequence: TGTGCCAGCAGCCCGGTTCAAGGGGCATCTCAGCCCCAGCATTTT.

The chain carries TRBV14 and TRBJ1-3; no reliable D call. Germline V gene data show CDR1 as SGHDN and CDR2 as FVKESK. V lost 5 bases and J lost 2, with 16 bases in between. The CDR3 sequence is 16 residues long. The CDR3 nucleotides read TGTGCCAGCAGCGCCCACCCACACGTACCTGGAAACACCATATATTTT. Protein product: CASSAHPHVPGNTIYF.